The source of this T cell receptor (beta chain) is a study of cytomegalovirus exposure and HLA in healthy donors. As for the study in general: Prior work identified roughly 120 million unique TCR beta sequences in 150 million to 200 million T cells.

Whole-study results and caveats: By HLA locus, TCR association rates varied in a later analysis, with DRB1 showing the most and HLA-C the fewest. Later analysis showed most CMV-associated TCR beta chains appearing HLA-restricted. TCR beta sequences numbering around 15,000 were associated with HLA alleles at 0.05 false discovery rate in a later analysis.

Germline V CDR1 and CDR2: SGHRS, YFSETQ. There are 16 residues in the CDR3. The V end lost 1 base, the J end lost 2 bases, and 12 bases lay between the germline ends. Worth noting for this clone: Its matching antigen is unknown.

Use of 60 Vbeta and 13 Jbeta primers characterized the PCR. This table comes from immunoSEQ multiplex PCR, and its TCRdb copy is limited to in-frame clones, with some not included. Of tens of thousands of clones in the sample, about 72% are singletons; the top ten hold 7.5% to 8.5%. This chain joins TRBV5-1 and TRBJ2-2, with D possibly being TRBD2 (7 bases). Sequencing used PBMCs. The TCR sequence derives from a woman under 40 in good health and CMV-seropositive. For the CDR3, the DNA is TGCGCCAGCAGCTTGATGGCGGGGGCTAACACCGGGGAGCTGTTTTTT. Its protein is CASSLMAGANTGELFF.